The entry below gives a single T cell receptor (beta chain) sequence along with its context. The CDR3 runs to 12 residues. Germline V gene lookup returns CDR1 GTSNPN and CDR2 SVGIG (reference sequence). Deletions cut 3 bases from V and 7 bases from J, with 12 bases between. As processed by the authors: Quantification of nucleated cells was approximated via reference gene primer amplification. Sequenced by immunoSEQ multiplex PCR; TCRdb stores in-frame clones only, minus some. D and trimming were read from the DNA, whereas the V and J calls and clone size are those reported in that table. The table shows about 310,000 clones, with around 87% occurring only once. This sample is part of a study of blood T cell repertoires in COVID-19. Study-wide context: The United States, Italy and Spain provided the acute and convalescent COVID-19 samples.

V gene TRBV30 combines with J gene TRBJ1-1; no clear D gene. The specimen sequenced was peripheral blood. This TCR derives from a middle-aged man with active or convalescent COVID-19. CDR3 in amino acids: CAWSITGDEAFF. CDR3 nucleotide sequence: TGTGCCTGGAGCATTACCGGGGATGAAGCTTTCTTT.